This T cell receptor (beta chain) was recorded in a study of human T cells and chemical hapten exposure. Study information: Weekly scalp doses of diphenylcyclopropenone were given to patients during the approximately 23-week study. Patients, a majority of them female, were diagnosed with alopecia areata, totalis or universalis.

Time point meaning: pre-sensitization, week 0. Treatment given: therapeutic diphenylcyclopropenone sensitization with weekly scalp DPC. The study enrolled 18 to 70-year-old alopecia patients suitable for DPC. This clonotype is classed as medium-sized. Trimming shortened V by 8 bases and J by 4 bases, and 14 bases separated the two germline ends. The V gene's germline CDR1 is DFQATT and CDR2 SNEGSKA (reference sequence). There are 12 residues in the CDR3. Via MiXCR, TCRdb re-called the RACE reads, giving one row per CDR3 protein. Counted here are some 70,000 distinct CDR3 sequences, approximately 10% occurring once; the ten biggest clones make up roughly 5.2%.

The chain couples TRBV20-1 to TRBJ1-1; D is unresolved. Specimen: whole blood, collected in connection with sensitization to the hapten diphenylcyclopropenone (DPC). This sequence was found in a woman aged 45-60 years with alopecia areata. Some clones in this sample may be carry-over from other donors' samples. The CDR3 region has the DNA TGCAGTCTTAGTTCACAGAGCACTGAAGCTTTCTTT. Protein sequence: CSLSSQSTEAFF.